A selection of T cell receptor beta chains follows, all from one sample in a study of T cells in Graves' hyperthyroidism and ophthalmopathy. TCRdb fed the multiplex PCR reads into MiXCR, producing one record per CDR3 protein. The profile shows hundreds of thousands of distinct CDR3 sequences, 14% of them singletons. Sequencing used blood. The source of these receptors is a woman younger than 45 with Graves' hyperthyroidism that later progressed to Graves' ophthalmopathy. Each CDR3 is given without its conserved first and last residue.

V gene: TRBV19
J gene: TRBJ1-1
CDR3 protein: AITSPTDTEAF

V gene: TRBV20-1
J gene: TRBJ2-1
CDR3 protein: SALTGGSGNEQF

V gene: TRBV7-8
J gene: TRBJ1-5
CDR3 protein: ASSFLGTGNNQPQH

V gene: TRBV2
J gene: TRBJ2-3
CDR3 protein: ASSEGDRFSTDTQY

V gene: TRBV11-3
J gene: TRBJ2-2
CDR3 protein: ASSTTGTVNTRELF

V gene: TRBV20-1
J gene: TRBJ2-7
CDR3 protein: SVPGQFYEQY

V gene: TRBV9
J gene: TRBJ1-1
CDR3 protein: ASSVGPPGSANTEAF

V gene: TRBV4-1
J gene: TRBJ1-2
CDR3 protein: ASNQDGGTRGRYGYT

V gene: TRBV4-1
J gene: TRBJ1-2
CDR3 protein: ASSQDSSGRGGYT

V gene: TRBV20-1
J gene: TRBJ2-2
CDR3 protein: SARGPSSGRVQTGELF

V gene: TRBV10-3
J gene: TRBJ1-2
CDR3 protein: AISRQGQDYGYT

V gene: TRBV5-5
J gene: TRBJ2-7
CDR3 protein: ASSLEGLLTYEQY

V gene: TRBV3-1
J gene: TRBJ1-3
CDR3 protein: ASSPRVQGGNTIY

V gene: TRBV6-1
J gene: TRBJ2-6
CDR3 protein: ASSQGQGGSGANVLT

V gene: TRBV11-2
J gene: TRBJ1-6
CDR3 protein: ASSPTAKIQPLH

V gene: TRBV11-2
J gene: TRBJ2-1
CDR3 protein: ASSLVFNNEQF

V gene: TRBV4-1
J gene: TRBJ2-2
CDR3 protein: ASSQVVGELF

V gene: TRBV7-6
J gene: TRBJ1-1
CDR3 protein: ASSLVTHMNTEAF

V gene: TRBV5-6
J gene: TRBJ2-3
CDR3 protein: ASSSKRGTDTQY

V gene: TRBV28
J gene: TRBJ2-7
CDR3 protein: ASTLTPATYEQY

V gene: TRBV11-2
J gene: TRBJ2-1
CDR3 protein: ASSPLAGGHVNEQF

V gene: TRBV5-4
J gene: TRBJ2-7
CDR3 protein: ASSLATGGDYEQY

V gene: TRBV7-3
J gene: TRBJ1-5
CDR3 protein: ASSTLTGYDQPQH

V gene: TRBV5-6
J gene: TRBJ2-2
CDR3 protein: ASSLGLLGGELF

V gene: TRBV9
J gene: TRBJ1-5
CDR3 protein: ASSVAGGPYQPQH

V gene: TRBV30
J gene: TRBJ1-1
CDR3 protein: AWSVPEFYTEAF

V gene: TRBV7-2
J gene: TRBJ2-3
CDR3 protein: ASSTYGDTQY

V gene: TRBV10-3
J gene: TRBJ1-2
CDR3 protein: ATQIQGKEDGYT

V gene: TRBV12-3/TRBV12-4
J gene: TRBJ1-4
CDR3 protein: ASSLTERNNEKLF

V gene: TRBV7-2
J gene: TRBJ2-1
CDR3 protein: ASSYGTGRGINEQF

V gene: TRBV25-1
J gene: TRBJ1-1
CDR3 protein: ASSEWGQPEAF

V gene: TRBV27
J gene: TRBJ1-1
CDR3 protein: ASRSGQLNTEAF

V gene: TRBV6-2/TRBV6-3
J gene: TRBJ2-7
CDR3 protein: ASAIAGQGDEQY

V gene: TRBV28
J gene: TRBJ1-5
CDR3 protein: ASSLRAGVSQPQH

V gene: TRBV7-9
J gene: TRBJ2-7
CDR3 protein: ASSPTGVSYEQY

V gene: TRBV11-2
J gene: TRBJ1-5
CDR3 protein: ASSLGGGVSHQPQH

V gene: TRBV20-1
J gene: TRBJ1-2
CDR3 protein: SARGDRNYGYT

V gene: TRBV27
J gene: TRBJ2-7
CDR3 protein: ASSLLGVIGTGGAGGSYEQY

V gene: TRBV3-1
J gene: TRBJ2-1
CDR3 protein: ASSQAVAYNEQF

V gene: TRBV19
J gene: TRBJ2-4
CDR3 protein: ASSIDLGTGANVAKNIQY

V gene: TRBV6-2/TRBV6-3
J gene: TRBJ2-3
CDR3 protein: ASSYFSGTTLSNTQY

V gene: TRBV14
J gene: TRBJ1-2
CDR3 protein: ASSQDRGASYT

V gene: TRBV19
J gene: TRBJ1-5
CDR3 protein: ASSIDPGTGYQPQH

V gene: TRBV3-1
J gene: TRBJ1-2
CDR3 protein: ASSAQGALYGYT

V gene: TRBV4-1
J gene: TRBJ2-3
CDR3 protein: ASSQPLRERTDTQY

V gene: TRBV11-2
J gene: TRBJ1-3
CDR3 protein: ASSLVGSSTSGNTIY

V gene: TRBV4-1
J gene: TRBJ2-2
CDR3 protein: ASSQGSGPNTGELF

V gene: TRBV2
J gene: TRBJ1-6
CDR3 protein: ASGGRHDTYNSPLH

V gene: TRBV18
J gene: TRBJ2-3
CDR3 protein: ASSPKGGGTDTQY

V gene: TRBV6-1
J gene: TRBJ1-1
CDR3 protein: ATRLSTEAF

V gene: TRBV2
J gene: TRBJ2-7
CDR3 protein: ASSATVHEQY

V gene: TRBV6-2/TRBV6-3
J gene: TRBJ2-7
CDR3 protein: ATTGQSYEQY

V gene: TRBV7-2
J gene: TRBJ2-7
CDR3 protein: ASSERDRSYEQY

V gene: TRBV20-1
J gene: TRBJ1-1
CDR3 protein: SGVGNTEAF